This paragraph reports one T cell receptor (beta chain). The CDR3 has 16 amino acids. The V gene's germline CDR1 is SGHRS and CDR2 YFSETQ. The V gene lost 4 bases and the J gene lost 2 bases, with 18 bases spanning the gap. These data originate in a study of blood T cell repertoires in COVID-19. Across the study: From the United States, Italy and Spain came samples of acute and convalescent COVID-19. T cells, B-cell-depleted T cells, or PBMCs provided the cDNA or gDNA that served as material.

Using immunoSEQ multiplex PCR, the repertoire was profiled, and TCRdb retains in-frame clones only, with some absent. The repertoire consists of tens of thousands of clones, with almost 90% occurring once and the leading ten covering about 7.6%. The V and J genes are TRBV5-1 and TRBJ1-1; D possibly corresponds to TRBD1 (6 bases). The sequence derives from a woman in her 70s with acute or convalescent COVID-19. The sample comprised peripheral blood. CDR3 region: CASSPSPKQGNTEAFF. The CDR3, as DNA: TGCGCCAGCAGCCCCTCGCCCAAACAGGGAAACACTGAAGCTTTCTTT.